These T cell receptor beta chains were read from a single sample in a study of blood T cell repertoires in COVID-19. Data came from immunoSEQ multiplex PCR; TCRdb stores just in-frame clones and leaves some out. The sample contains over 300,000 clones, around 90% of which appear only once. The source material was peripheral blood. These receptors came from a man younger than 35 with active or convalescent COVID-19. CDR3s include the opening cysteine and the closing phenylalanine or tryptophan. The D gene is left open where the match is weak. Only some rows state a clone size, as once, few, many or a class for expanded clones.

TRBD1	TRBJ2-7	TRBV4-1	-	TGCGCCAGCAGCCCTCAGGGGGTTTCCTACGAGCAGTACTTC	CASSPQGVSYEQYF
-	TRBJ1-2	TRBV12-3/TRBV12-4	-	TGTGCCAGCAGTTCACAGGTCTATGGCTACACCTTC	CASSSQVYGYTF
-	TRBJ1-2	TRBV27	-	TGTGCCAGCAGTTTAGCGGGGGCGTATGGCTACACCTTC	CASSLAGAYGYTF
TRBD1	TRBJ2-7	TRBV15	-	TGTGCCACCAGCAGAGATGATCAGGGGGCGGGGTACGAGCAGTACTTC	CATSRDDQGAGYEQYF
-	TRBJ1-1	TRBV20-1	-	TGCAGTGCTAGTGAACAAGGACAGAGTCTAAACACTGAAGCTTTCTTT	CSASEQGQSLNTEAFF
-	TRBJ2-1	TRBV4-2	-	TGTGCCAGCAGCCAAGGGGGAGCCGGTCCCGACAATGAGCAGTTCTTC	CASSQGGAGPDNEQFF
-	TRBJ1-1	TRBV5-1	-	TGCGCCAGCAGCCTGACGGGAGGTAACACTGAAGCTTTCTTT	CASSLTGGNTEAFF
-	TRBJ2-3	TRBV28	once	TGTGCCAGCAGTTGGGCCCCGGGGGTGGTAGATACGCAGTATTTT	CASSWAPGVVDTQYF
TRBD1	TRBJ1-1	TRBV5-1	-	TGCGCCAGCAGCTTGGGTGGGACAGGGGTCAGGAGTTGGACTGAAGCTTTCTTT	CASSLGGTGVRSWTEAFF
TRBD1	TRBJ2-4	TRBV5-8	-	TGTGCCAGCAGCTTAGATCACAGGGGAAACATTCAGTACTTC	CASSLDHRGNIQYF
TRBD2	TRBJ2-5	TRBV27	-	TGTGCCAGCAGTTCCCAATCGTATAGCGGGAGGGCCGGGGAGACCCAGTACTTC	CASSSQSYSGRAGETQYF
-	TRBJ1-1	TRBV27	-	TGTGCCAGCAGATATCAGGGTACCACTGAAGCTTTCTTT	CASRYQGTTEAFF
-	TRBJ2-1	TRBV27	-	TGTGCCAGCAGCGAAGACAGAAGCTCCTACAATGAGCAGTTCTTC	CASSEDRSSYNEQFF
TRBD1	TRBJ2-1	TRBV10-3	-	TGTGCCATCAGTGAGTCAGACAGGGGGCAAAATGAGCAGTTCTTC	CAISESDRGQNEQFF
TRBD1	TRBJ1-2	TRBV6-4	-	TGTGCCAGCAGCGCCTCGCAGGGGGTCGGTGGCTACACCTTC	CASSASQGVGGYTF
TRBD2	TRBJ2-5	TRBV3-1/TRBV3-2	-	TGTGCCAGCAGCCAAGGACTAGCGGGGGGTTATTTGGAGACCCAGTACTTC	CASSQGLAGGYLETQYF
-	TRBJ2-7	TRBV12-3/TRBV12-4	-	TGTGCCACCTCCCCCGGGTCAAACTACGAGCAGTACTTC	CATSPGSNYEQYF
TRBD2	TRBJ2-1	TRBV4-1	-	TGCGCCAGCAGCCAAGGATGGATCGGCGGGGGGGCGCGAAATGAGCAGTTCTTC	CASSQGWIGGGARNEQFF
TRBD2	TRBJ2-7	TRBV7-3	-	TGTGCCAGCAGCTTTATGGCGGGGGACTACGAGCAGTACTTC	CASSFMAGDYEQYF
TRBD1	TRBJ1-2	TRBV4-1	-	TGCGCCAGCAGACAGGGGGGAGCTAACTATGGCTACACCTTC	CASRQGGANYGYTF
-	TRBJ1-1	TRBV15	-	TGTGCCACCAGTGGCCAGGTATATACTGAAGCTTTCTTT	CATSGQVYTEAFF
-	TRBJ2-7	TRBV28	few	TGTGCCAGCACCAAACCCGGTATCTCTCACGAGCAGTACTTC	CASTKPGISHEQYF
-	TRBJ1-4	TRBV30	-	TGTGCCTGGCAGAGGAATGAAAAACTGTTTTTT	CAWQRNEKLFF
TRBD2	TRBJ2-1	TRBV10-3	-	TGTGCCATCAGTGGACTAGCGGGAGTTAATGAGCAGTTCTTC	CAISGLAGVNEQFF
TRBD1	TRBJ1-2	TRBV5-1	-	TGCGCCAGCAGTTTGGGACAGGGGGCGGTCGGCTACACCTTC	CASSLGQGAVGYTF
-	TRBJ2-7	TRBV7-2	-	TGTGCCAGCAGCCGGCCGGCCTTAGCGGCCTACGAGCAGTACTTC	CASSRPALAAYEQYF
TRBD1	TRBJ1-2	TRBV6-1	-	TGTGCCAGCAGTGAAGCTTACGGACAGGGTGGCTACACCTTC	CASSEAYGQGGYTF
TRBD2	TRBJ2-5	TRBV4-1	-	TGCGCCAGCAGCCCCTCGGTAGCGGGGGGCCTAAAAGAGACCCAGTACTTC	CASSPSVAGGLKETQYF
-	TRBJ1-1	TRBV6-5	-	TGTGCCAGCAGTTACCCAGGGAAGGGCACTGAAGCTTTCTTT	CASSYPGKGTEAFF
TRBD2	TRBJ2-3	TRBV7-9	-	TGTGCCAGCAGCTTAGGGCTAGCGGGGACTAGCACAGATACGCAGTATTTT	CASSLGLAGTSTDTQYF
TRBD1	TRBJ1-6	TRBV3-1/TRBV3-2	few	TGTGCCAGCAGCCCGACAGGGGCGCTATCCTCACCCCTCCACTTT	CASSPTGALSSPLHF
TRBD1	TRBJ1-5	TRBV4-1	-	TGCGCCAGCACATGGGACAGCCATAGCAATCAGCCCCAGCATTTT	CASTWDSHSNQPQHF
-	TRBJ1-1	TRBV6-5	few	TGTGCCAGCAGTTACTCGACATCTGAAGCTTTCTTT	CASSYSTSEAFF